The rows below give T cell receptor beta chains drawn from one sample of a study of T cell responses to AZD1222 COVID-19 vaccine. Here immunoSEQ multiplex PCR was the method, and the copy in TCRdb shows in-frame clones only, minus some. The data contain under 150,000 clones, roughly 91% of them seen just once; the ten biggest clones take up roughly 4.9%. Sequenced material: peripheral blood, taken on day 0 of AZD1222 vaccination. The receptors come from an adult in good health. Both conserved end residues are part of each CDR3. The D gene is left open where the match is weak. Clone sizes are given selectively: once, few, many, or a class where the clone is expanded.

>TRBV6-2/TRBV6-3|.|TRBJ1-5|.
TGTGCCAGCAGTTACGCTGGACAGTATAGCAATCAGCCCCAGCATTTT
CASSYAGQYSNQPQHF
>TRBV7-8|.|TRBJ1-1|TRBD1
TGTGCCAGCACCCCAGGGGGGGGGCGCGAACCTTTCTTT
CASTPGGGREPFF
>TRBV18|.|TRBJ2-7|TRBD1
TGTGCCAGCTCACCGGGACAGACCTACGAGCAGTACTTC
CASSPGQTYEQYF
>TRBV3-1/TRBV3-2|.|TRBJ1-2|.
TGTGCCAGCCAGCATACAGAAAATGAAATGGTTAACTATGGCTACACCTTC
CASQHTENEMVNYGYTF
>TRBV30|.|TRBJ2-1|TRBD1
TGTGCCTGGAGTTCCAGTGGACAGGGGAGGCAGTTCTTC
CAWSSSGQGRQFF
>TRBV3-1/TRBV3-2|few|TRBJ1-2|TRBD1
TGTGCCAGCAGCAAACAGGGGTATGATGGCTACACCTTC
CASSKQGYDGYTF
>TRBV3-1/TRBV3-2|.|TRBJ2-7|.
TGTGCCAGCAGCCAGCAGTGGGCAGGGGCCTACGAGCAGTACTTC
CASSQQWAGAYEQYF
>TRBV11-3|few|TRBJ2-2|.
TGTGCCAGCAGCTTAGGGGGAGAAGGCACCGTGGAGCTGTTTTTT
CASSLGGEGTVELFF
>TRBV11-3|.|TRBJ2-2|TRBD2
TGTGCCAGCAGCTTAGACGGGGGGATCATGGCCGGGGAGCTGTTTTTT
CASSLDGGIMAGELFF
>TRBV6-5|.|TRBJ2-7|.
TGTGCCAGCAGTTATTCGATCGAGCAGTACTTC
CASSYSIEQYF
>TRBV7-9|once|TRBJ1-4|.
TGTGCCAGCAGCAGGGAGGGTGGTGAAAAACTGTTTTTT
CASSREGGEKLFF
>TRBV4-3|.|TRBJ2-7|.
TGCGCCAGCAGCCAAGCTCTTTCAGGGAGCTCCTACGAGCAGTACTTC
CASSQALSGSSYEQYF
>TRBV5-1|.|TRBJ2-5|.
TGCGCCAGCAGCTTAGGGTCGGAGACCCAGTACTTC
CASSLGSETQYF
>TRBV30|.|TRBJ1-4|.
TGTGCCTGGGGGCAAACTAATGAAAAACTGTTTTTT
CAWGQTNEKLFF
>TRBV5-1|.|TRBJ2-3|TRBD1
TGCGCCAGCAGCGAGCCCGGGACAGGGGCCACAGATACGCAGTATTTT
CASSEPGTGATDTQYF
>TRBV7-9|.|TRBJ1-1|.
TGTGCCAGCAGCTCGCTGGGAAACACTGAAGCTTTCTTT
CASSSLGNTEAFF
>TRBV6-5|.|TRBJ1-5|.
TGTGCCAGCAGTTACTCTGGGACGGCGATGGGGCAGCCCCAGCATTTT
CASSYSGTAMGQPQHF
>TRBV13|.|TRBJ2-2|.
TGTGCCAGCAGCTTATCAGGGCTGGCCACCGGGGAGCTGTTTTTT
CASSLSGLATGELFF
>TRBV3-1/TRBV3-2|.|TRBJ1-5|TRBD1
TGTGCCAGCAGCCAATACAACAGGGCAGGGGGTCAGCCCCAGCATTTT
CASSQYNRAGGQPQHF
>TRBV11-2|.|TRBJ2-4|TRBD2
TGTGCCAGCAGCTTAGAATCCAGCGGGGGGCCTGTAAACATTCAGTACTTC
CASSLESSGGPVNIQYF
>TRBV14|.|TRBJ1-1|TRBD1
TGTGCCAGCAGCCGGGACAGGGGAGCCCTTGAAGCTTTCTTT
CASSRDRGALEAFF
>TRBV4-3|.|TRBJ2-7|.
TGCGCCAGCAGCCAAGGGCTAGTAAACGAGCAGTACTTC
CASSQGLVNEQYF
>TRBV6-2/TRBV6-3|once|TRBJ2-7|TRBD2
TGTGCCAGCAGTTACTCGACACTAGCGGGATTCTACGAGCAGTACTTC
CASSYSTLAGFYEQYF
>TRBV19|.|TRBJ1-2|TRBD1
TGTGCCAGTGCCGACAGGGACTATGGCTACACCTTC
CASADRDYGYTF
>TRBV12-3/TRBV12-4|.|TRBJ1-2|.
TGTGCCAGCAGTGTCATGGGGGCTTATGGCTACACCTTC
CASSVMGAYGYTF
>TRBV15|.|TRBJ2-7|.
TGTGCCACCAGCAGAGATGGGGCTAGAAGGAACTTC
CATSRDGARRNF
>TRBV7-2|few|TRBJ2-4|.
TGTGCCAGCAGCTCAAATAGCGTTGCCAAAAACATTCAGTACTTC
CASSSNSVAKNIQYF
>TRBV10-3|.|TRBJ2-7|.
TGTGCCATCATGGGGGATGGCTACGAGCAGTACTTC
CAIMGDGYEQYF
>TRBV9|.|TRBJ2-5|.
TGTGCCAGCAGCGTAAACGGCCAAGAGACCCAGTACTTC
CASSVNGQETQYF
>TRBV28|.|TRBJ2-1|TRBD2
TGTGCCAGCAGCCGGAGGGACTACATCTACAATGAGCAGTTCTTC
CASSRRDYIYNEQFF
>TRBV18|.|TRBJ1-3|.
TGTGCCAGCTCACGGGACCTCTCTGGAAACACCATATATTTT
CASSRDLSGNTIYF
>TRBV7-9|once|TRBJ2-4|.
TGTGCCAGCAGCGCCAGTGGTCTCTCCCAAAACATTCAGTACTTC
CASSASGLSQNIQYF
>TRBV9|.|TRBJ2-5|TRBD2
TGTGCCAGCAGCGAGGGCCTTAGCGGGGGGGCCTGGGAGACCCAGTACTTC
CASSEGLSGGAWETQYF
>TRBV6-6|.|TRBJ1-3|.
TGTGCCAGCAGTCCTAGGGGGGGCCGCTCTGGAAACACCATATATTTT
CASSPRGGRSGNTIYF
>TRBV28|.|TRBJ2-3|.
TGTGCCAGCAGTTCAGGCGGGCATGACGGCACAGATACGCAGTATTTT
CASSSGGHDGTDTQYF
>TRBV7-9|.|TRBJ1-6|.
TGTGCCAGCAGCTTAGACGGGGTCTATAATTCACCCCTCCACTTT
CASSLDGVYNSPLHF
>TRBV24-1|.|TRBJ2-7|TRBD2
TGTGCCCAGTTGGGACTAGCGGGGTACTACGAGCAGTACTTC
CAQLGLAGYYEQYF
>TRBV4-1|once|TRBJ1-4|.
TGCGCCAGCAGCCAAGATCTAACTAATGAAAAACTGTTTTTT
CASSQDLTNEKLFF
>TRBV19|once|TRBJ1-2|.
TGTGCCAGTAGAATCGACAGTCGGAGAGGCTACACCTTC
CASRIDSRRGYTF
>TRBV5-5|.|TRBJ1-1|.
TGTGCCAGCAGCTTTTCGGGGGTGGACACTGAAGCTTTCTTT
CASSFSGVDTEAFF
>TRBV25-1|.|TRBJ1-1|.
TGTGCCAGCAGTGGATACCGGGACACTGAAGCTTTCTTT
CASSGYRDTEAFF
>TRBV10-2|.|TRBJ1-1|.
TGCGCCAGCAGTGAGGCGGAGGATAAAGCTTTCTTT
CASSEAEDKAFF
>TRBV18|.|TRBJ1-2|.
TGTGCCAGCTCACCTCCCTCCACAGGCCTCGGGGATGGCTACACCTTC
CASSPPSTGLGDGYTF
>TRBV5-1|.|TRBJ1-1|.
TGCGCCAGCAGCTTGGAACGGCCGAACACTGAAGCTTTCTTT
CASSLERPNTEAFF
>TRBV5-6|.|TRBJ1-1|.
TGTGCCAGCAGCACCCACCACCGGTTATTGACTGAAGCTTTCTTT
CASSTHHRLLTEAFF
>TRBV16|few|TRBJ1-4|TRBD1
TGTGCCAGCAGCCAAACAGGGGAGGAAGAAAAACTGTTTTTT
CASSQTGEEEKLFF
>TRBV7-9|.|TRBJ1-2|TRBD1
TGTGCCAGCAGCTTAGCCTCAGGCAGGGGGACCGTGGGCTACACCTTC
CASSLASGRGTVGYTF
>TRBV10-3|once|TRBJ2-7|.
TGTGCCATCAGTGAAATGGACGAGCAGTACTTC
CAISEMDEQYF
>TRBV6-1|.|TRBJ1-1|.
TGTGCCAGCAGTGAAGCCTGGGGCCAGGTGACTGAAGCTTTCTTT
CASSEAWGQVTEAFF
>TRBV4-3|.|TRBJ2-7|.
TGCGCCAGCAGCCTCGGGGGGCGTGGGGTCTACGAGCAGTACTTC
CASSLGGRGVYEQYF
>TRBV10-1|.|TRBJ2-5|.
TGCGCCAGCAGCGGGCCGAAGGGGACCCAGTACTTC
CASSGPKGTQYF
>TRBV7-2|.|TRBJ2-1|.
TGTGCCAGCAGCTCCTACCGCCGTGATGAGCAGTTCTTC
CASSSYRRDEQFF
>TRBV7-9|.|TRBJ2-1|TRBD2
TGTGCCAGCAGCCAACGGAGCGTTGGCGGGGGGGCCGACAATGAGCAGTTCTTC
CASSQRSVGGGADNEQFF
>TRBV10-3|.|TRBJ1-1|TRBD1
TGTGCCAGCGGACAGGGCTCACACACTGAAGCTTTCTTT
CASGQGSHTEAFF
>TRBV27|.|TRBJ1-5|.
TGTGCCAGCAGACCCCTGAGGGGGGATAGCAATCAGCCCCAGCATTTT
CASRPLRGDSNQPQHF
>TRBV5-4|once|TRBJ1-4|.
TGTGCCAGCAGCCAGGGTGGTGGGGAAAAACTGTTTTTT
CASSQGGGEKLFF
>TRBV25-1|.|TRBJ2-1|.
TGTGCCAGCAGTGAATATGCAACCAATGAGCAGTTCTTC
CASSEYATNEQFF
>TRBV7-5|.|TRBJ1-3|.
TGTGTCAGAAGCTGTACCGGGACAGGGGACGGTGCTGGAAACACCATATATTTT
CVRSCTGTGDGAGNTIYF
>TRBV25-1|.|TRBJ1-2|.
TGTGCCAGCAGTGACCGAGGAGACCCTTTCTATGGCTACACCTTC
CASSDRGDPFYGYTF
>TRBV12-3/TRBV12-4|.|TRBJ1-2|TRBD1
TGTGCCAGCAGCCCCGACAGGGTAGTTGGCTACACCTTC
CASSPDRVVGYTF